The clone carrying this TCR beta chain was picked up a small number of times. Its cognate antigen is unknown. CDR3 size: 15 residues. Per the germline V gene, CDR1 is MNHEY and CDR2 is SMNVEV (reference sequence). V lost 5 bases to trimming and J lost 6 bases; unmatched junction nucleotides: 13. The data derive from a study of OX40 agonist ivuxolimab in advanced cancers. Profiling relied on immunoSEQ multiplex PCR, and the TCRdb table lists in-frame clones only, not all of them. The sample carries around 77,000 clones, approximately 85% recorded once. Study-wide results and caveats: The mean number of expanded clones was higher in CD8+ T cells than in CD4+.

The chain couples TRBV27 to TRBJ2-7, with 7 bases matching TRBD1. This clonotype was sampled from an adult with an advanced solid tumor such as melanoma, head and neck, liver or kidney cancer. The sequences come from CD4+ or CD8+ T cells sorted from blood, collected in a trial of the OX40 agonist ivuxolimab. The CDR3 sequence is CASSPYRGKILEQYF. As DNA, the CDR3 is TGTGCCAGCAGTCCATACAGGGGCAAGATCCTCGAGCAGTACTTC.